These T cell receptor beta chains were read from a single sample in a study of blood T cell repertoires in COVID-19. Here immunoSEQ multiplex PCR was the method, and the copy in TCRdb shows in-frame clones only, minus some. The data show under 250,000 clones, 65% to 85% seen once. The sequencing input was peripheral blood. These receptors were taken from a woman in her forties or fifties with acute or convalescent COVID-19. The CDR3 runs from the conserved cysteine through the conserved F or W.

v_gene	j_gene	CDR3aa
TRBV2	TRBJ1-1	CATKGTGGRDEAFF
TRBV28	TRBJ2-7	CASLGDRGAYEQYF
TRBV19	TRBJ2-3	CASSHQGNGVTDTQYF
TRBV24-1	TRBJ2-7	CATSDPRTPVASGGYEQYF
TRBV27	TRBJ2-5	CASSLSRLAEGQETQYF
TRBV3-1/TRBV3-2	TRBJ1-4	CASSQEWQFNEKLFF
TRBV24-1	TRBJ1-4	CATSESGYGEKLFF
TRBV5-1	TRBJ2-1	CASSTPRTSGYNEQFF
TRBV27	TRBJ2-7	CASSPNPPKLGSGDEQYF
TRBV19	TRBJ1-6	CASTADRGSPLHF
TRBV21-1	TRBJ2-5	CASSKGASEIQETQYF
TRBV27	TRBJ2-7	CASSHPLADRSYEQYF
TRBV7-3	TRBJ2-3	CASSFLGQFTDTQYF
TRBV25-1	TRBJ1-2	CASSASGIYGYTF
TRBV7-9	TRBJ1-1	CASSPGRTLNTEAFF
TRBV5-1	TRBJ2-7	CASSGEYEQYF
TRBV11-2	TRBJ2-2	CASSPWTSGRAGELFF
TRBV24-1	TRBJ2-1	CATSDPTSGSYNEQFF
TRBV25-1	TRBJ1-2	CASSDLRGLDYGYTF
TRBV13	TRBJ1-6	CASSHRDSPLHF
TRBV29-1	TRBJ2-7	CSVLFYGAYEQYF
TRBV30	TRBJ1-6	CAWSIRDDSPLHF
TRBV5-1	TRBJ2-2	CASSLLTGMTGELFF
TRBV3-1/TRBV3-2	TRBJ2-7	CASSQGGGASYEQYF
TRBV3-1/TRBV3-2	TRBJ1-3	CASSQVPGSGNTIYF
TRBV5-1	TRBJ1-1	CASSLEQGRTEAFF
TRBV24-1	TRBJ2-2	CATSSGLARAPFTGELFF
TRBV3-1/TRBV3-2	TRBJ2-2	CASSQWTGGTGELFF
TRBV27	TRBJ1-4	CASTLEGGYEKLFF
TRBV2	TRBJ1-5	CASIGEINQPQHF
TRBV2	TRBJ2-1	CASRDSSSRPYNEQFF
TRBV7-7	TRBJ2-5	CASSAHRGAQETQYF
TRBV13	TRBJ2-7	CASRRVASDSYEQYF
TRBV19	TRBJ2-1	CASSTQGPPIPNEQFF
TRBV2	TRBJ2-1	CASSYPYDEQFF
TRBV5-1	TRBJ1-1	CASSPLRGTEAFF
TRBV3-1/TRBV3-2	TRBJ1-5	CASSQFSSNSNQPQHF
TRBV11-2	TRBJ2-3	CASSTPQGFAGTDTQYF
TRBV18	TRBJ1-1	CASSRDRGAEAFF
TRBV24-1	TRBJ2-1	CATSFTSGSYNEQFF
TRBV28	TRBJ2-2	CASSLWGDTPNTGELFF
TRBV5-1	TRBJ2-3	CASSLGVAGGVTDTQYF